The present TCR beta chain was sequenced within a study of blood T cells in healthy people across ages. Study-level information: About one barcoded beta molecule per two T cells was the capture yield of template switching.

Findings and caveats of the study: Estimates drawn from one million T cells were deemed to understate diversity.

Each sample had at least 6.5 million PBMCs isolated. The CDR3 extends over 14 amino acids. Germline CDR1 and CDR2: SGHRS and YFSETQ. Sample-barcoded 5' priming and a J-beta primer mix drove a second PCR of roughly 7 to 11 cycles. With 12 random nucleotides, a template-switch adaptor tagged each individual cDNA molecule. TCRdb passed the 5' RACE reads through MiXCR, listing each CDR3 protein once. This sample has about 1.8 million distinct CDR3 sequences, with about 50% found just once. As for this clonotype: The target antigen is unknown.

The sequencing sample was made of blood. This receptor was taken from a woman between 35 and 50 years old in good health. V is TRBV5-1 and J is TRBJ2-7; TRBD1 matches at 9 bases. The end of the DNA aligns better with TRBJ2-5, so the J call may be wrong. CDR3 nucleotide sequence: TGCGCCTGCCGGGGGACAGGGCTATTGGAGACCCAGTACTTC. Translation: CACRGTGLLETQYF.